This entry lists 22 T cell receptor beta chains sequenced from one sample in a study of radiotherapy plus CTLA-4 blockade in lung cancer. Here immunoSEQ multiplex PCR was the method, and the copy in TCRdb shows in-frame clones only, minus some. The data hold around 44,000 clones, with about 74% observed a single time. This material consisted of peripheral blood, taken from a patient treated with radiotherapy plus ipilimumab. The receptors were sampled from a human donor with non-small cell lung cancer whose response to radiotherapy plus ipilimumab could not be evaluated.

J is TRBJ2-1 and V is TRBV18; TRBD1 is a possible D gene (7 bases). Germline V gene sequence: CDR1 KGHSH, CDR2 LQKENI. The CDR3 extends over 14 amino acids. The V end lost 4 bases, the J end lost 12 bases, and 19 bases lay between the germline ends. The CDR3 here is CASSLSGQAGRQFF. The DNA for the CDR3 is TGTGCCAGCTCACTCAGCGGACAGGCGGGGAGGCAGTTCTTC.

The CDR3 DNA sequence: TGTGCCAGCAGCCCGACTAGCGGGAGTCGACAAGATACGCAGTATTTT. It encodes CASSPTSGSRQDTQYF. J is TRBJ2-3 and V is TRBV4-2; TRBD2 matches at 12 bases. CDR1 and CDR2 from the germline V gene are LGHNA and YNFKEQ. V lost 4 bases, J lost 5 bases, and 7 bases stayed unmatched. CDR3 length: 16 residues.

The rearrangement joins TRBV7-3 to TRBJ2-2, with a weak D call TRBD2 (6 bases). Germline CDR1 and CDR2: SGHTA and FQGTGA. Trimming shortened V by 5 bases and J by 6 bases, and 13 bases separated the two germline ends. The length of the CDR3 is 14 residues. CDR3 in amino acids: CASSPRWGAGELFF. Written as DNA, the CDR3 is TGTGCCAGCAGCCCCCGGTGGGGGGCCGGGGAGCTGTTTTTT.

The chain joins TRBV10-3 to TRBJ2-5; TRBD1 might be the D (6 bases). CDR3 size: 15 residues. Per the germline V gene, CDR1 is ENHRY and CDR2 is SYGVKD. Trimming removed 3 bases from V and 5 bases from J, with 16 bases in between. In nucleotides, the CDR3 is TGTGCCATCAGTGACCCACAAACAGGGAAGGAGACCCAGTACTTC. Protein product: CAISDPQTGKETQYF.

The chain joins TRBV9 to TRBJ2-7, with D perhaps matching TRBD1 (5 bases). Trimming removed 0 bases at V and 2 bases at J, with 9 bases between. This CDR3 is built from 14 residues. From germline, CDR1 is SGDLS and CDR2 YYNGEE. The CDR3 region is CASSVGQGTYEQYF. The CDR3 DNA follows: TGTGCCAGCAGCGTAGGGCAGGGCACCTACGAGCAGTACTTC.

The V gene is TRBV28, the J gene TRBJ1-2; D unresolved. The CDR3 loop spans 13 amino acids. With 1 base removed from V and 4 bases from J, the gap between germline ends came to 7 bases. Per germline, CDR1 MDHEN and CDR2 SYDVKM. The CDR3 nucleotides read TGTGCCAGCAGTTTATCTTTTAGCTATGGCTACACCTTC. This sequence encodes CASSLSFSYGYTF.

The gene calls are TRBV18 and TRBJ2-7, with unresolved D. Germline V CDR1 and CDR2: KGHSH, LQKENI. The CDR3 totals 13 residues. The V gene lost 1 base and the J gene lost 1 base, with 5 bases spanning the gap. CDR3 region: CASSPLESYEQYF. CDR3 nucleotide sequence: TGTGCCAGCTCACCACTAGAGTCCTACGAGCAGTACTTC.

The sample holds one count of this clone. V is TRBV28 and J is TRBJ2-7; 9 positions agree with TRBD1. This CDR3 is built from 13 residues. From germline, CDR1 is MDHEN and CDR2 SYDVKM. V was clipped by 8 bases and J by 4 bases; unmatched bases: 6. The CDR3 protein is CASLIGTGYEQYF. CDR3 nucleotides: TGTGCCAGCCTTATAGGGACAGGGTACGAGCAGTACTTC.

This chain joins TRBV19 and TRBJ2-5; TRBD2 matches at 7 bases. The CDR3 has 15 residues. The germline V gene has CDR1 LNHDA and CDR2 SQIVND (reference sequence). J gave up 1 base and V 5 bases, and 7 bases lay outside the gene matches. The CDR3 spells CASSFGTTVQETQYF. The CDR3 nucleotides are TGTGCCAGTAGTTTTGGGACTACCGTCCAAGAGACCCAGTACTTC.

This clone was observed a single time. The chain carries TRBV11-2 and TRBJ1-1; 9 positions agree with TRBD1. This CDR3 has 14 amino acids. Trimming took 6 bases from V and 4 from J; bases not matched to a gene: 6. Germline V CDR1 and CDR2: SGHAT, FQNNGV. Written as DNA, the CDR3 is TGTGCCAGCAGTACAGGGGGCAAGATCACTGAAGCTTTCTTT. It translates to CASSTGGKITEAFF.

The chain is built from TRBV5-1 and TRBJ2-2; 10 bases map to TRBD2. Trimming at V came to 6 bases and at J to 3 bases, leaving 5 bases not matched to a gene. The CDR3 runs to 15 residues. Germline V gene data show CDR1 as SGHRS and CDR2 as YFSETQ. The CDR3 protein is CASTYLAGDTGELFF. The CDR3 DNA is TGCGCCAGCACCTACCTAGCGGGGGACACCGGGGAGCTGTTTTTT.

The V call is TRBV28, the J call TRBJ2-4, with TRBD2 identical over 7 bases. The ends lost 10 bases at V and 11 bases at J; junction bases unmatched: 11. The CDR3 length is 12 residues. In germline, CDR1 is MDHEN, CDR2 SYDVKM. The DNA of the CDR3 is TGTGCCACCGACGGGGGGACGGACGTTCAGTACTTC. It encodes CATDGGTDVQYF.

The chain carries TRBV9 and TRBJ2-7; TRBD2 agrees at 7 bases. The CDR3 covers 15 residues. Germline lookup yields CDR1 SGDLS and CDR2 YYNGEE. V lost 0 bases, J lost 3 bases, and 6 bases stayed unmatched. CDR3 in amino acids: CASSVGLAVNYEQYF. In DNA, the CDR3 is TGTGCCAGCAGCGTAGGCCTAGCGGTAAACTACGAGCAGTACTTC.

This sequence joins TRBV9 and TRBJ1-3; tentatively, D is TRBD1 (6 bases). Trimming shortened V by 3 bases and J by 0 bases, and 10 bases separated the two germline ends. The germline V gene has CDR1 SGDLS and CDR2 YYNGEE. The CDR3 spans 15 residues. DNA for the CDR3: TGTGCCAGCAGCGACCGGACAGACTCTGGAAACACCATATATTTT. Protein sequence: CASSDRTDSGNTIYF. Drawing the rest from reference TRBV9 and TRBJ1-3, the complete variable domain is DSGVTQTPKHLITATGQRVTLRCSPRSGDLSVYWYQQSLDQGLQFLIQYYNGEERAKGNILERFSAQQFPDLHSELNLSSLELGDSALYFCASSDRTDSGNTIYFGEGSWLTVV.

The chain carries TRBV6-5 and TRBJ1-3; D is unresolved. The CDR3 is 15 residues long. Trimming took 2 bases from V and 0 from J, leaving 8 bases between them. From germline, CDR1 is MNHEY and CDR2 SVGAGI. CDR3 residues: CASSYAGNSGNTIYF. The CDR3 region has the DNA TGTGCCAGCAGTTACGCAGGCAACTCTGGAAACACCATATATTTT.

The chain is built from TRBV10-3 and TRBJ2-4, with TRBD2 as a possible D gene (7 bases). The germline V and J ends were trimmed by 0 bases and 0 bases, with 9 bases remaining between them. The CDR3 totals 16 residues. The germline V gene has CDR1 ENHRY and CDR2 SYGVKD. CDR3 in amino acids: CAISESGGLAKNIQYF. As DNA, the CDR3 is TGTGCCATCAGTGAGTCGGGGGGGCTAGCCAAAAACATTCAGTACTTC.

V usage is TRBV5-1 and J usage is TRBJ1-1, with a possible D match to TRBD1 (6 bases). Germline V CDR1 and CDR2: SGHRS, YFSETQ. Trimming took 7 bases from V and 5 from J, leaving 18 bases between them. This CDR3 has 14 residues. The CDR3 spells CASGREGGSTEAFF. The CDR3 DNA reads as TGCGCCAGCGGCCGGGAGGGGGGCTCTACTGAAGCTTTCTTT. Full variable domain (outside the CDR3, taken from reference TRBV5-1 and TRBJ1-1): KAGVTQTPRYLIKTRGQQVTLSCSPISGHRSVSWYQQTPGQGLQFLFEYFSETQRNKGNFPGRFSGRQFSNSRSEMNVSTLELGDSALYLCASGREGGSTEAFFGQGTRLTVV.

The chain has TRBV27 and TRBJ1-1, with 8 bases lining up with TRBD1. The CDR3 loop spans 14 amino acids. The junction had 12 bases not matched to a gene; V was cut back by 8 bases and J by 7 bases. Per germline, CDR1 MNHEY and CDR2 SMNVEV (reference sequence). The CDR3 is CASSQGAYHNEAFF. DNA of the CDR3: TGTGCCAGCTCCCAGGGGGCATACCACAATGAAGCTTTCTTT.

The chain couples TRBV7-4 to TRBJ2-7, with TRBD2 matching 10 bases. CDR3 size: 20 residues. Germline V lookup: CDR1 SGHVT, CDR2 SQSDAQ. J gave up 4 bases and V 2 bases, and 20 bases lay outside the gene matches. The CDR3 region has the DNA TGTGCCAGCAGCTTACCTAAGGAGGGTTCTAGCGGGAGAAATTTTTACGAGCAGTACTTC. This gives the protein CASSLPKEGSSGRNFYEQYF.

This chain connects TRBV18 to TRBJ2-7; D is possibly TRBD2 (5 bases). Per the germline V gene, CDR1 is KGHSH and CDR2 is LQKENI. The CDR3 contains 15 residues. The V gene lost 3 bases and the J gene lost 0 bases, with 12 bases spanning the gap. The CDR3 here is CASSPGLQSSYEQYF. The CDR3 DNA sequence: TGTGCCAGCTCACCCGGACTCCAGAGCTCCTACGAGCAGTACTTC.

The gene calls are TRBV28 and TRBJ1-5; D is perhaps TRBD1 (5 bases). Germline V lookup: CDR1 MDHEN, CDR2 SYDVKM. V shed 2 bases and J shed 2 bases, with 10 bases lying between them. CDR3 length: 15 residues. CDR3 in amino acids: CASSLGRDGNQPQHF. CDR3 in DNA: TGTGCCAGCAGTTTAGGCAGGGATGGCAATCAGCCCCAGCATTTT.

The rearrangement joins TRBV7-3 to TRBJ2-2; 7 bases match TRBD1. Germline trimming cut 0 bases from V and 5 bases from J; bases unmatched to any gene: 6. This CDR3 has 16 amino acids. The germline V gene has CDR1 SGHTA and CDR2 FQGTGA. This chain's CDR3 is CASSLTTTGWTGELFF. Here the CDR3 DNA reads TGTGCCAGCAGCTTAACGACGACAGGGTGGACCGGGGAGCTGTTTTTT.